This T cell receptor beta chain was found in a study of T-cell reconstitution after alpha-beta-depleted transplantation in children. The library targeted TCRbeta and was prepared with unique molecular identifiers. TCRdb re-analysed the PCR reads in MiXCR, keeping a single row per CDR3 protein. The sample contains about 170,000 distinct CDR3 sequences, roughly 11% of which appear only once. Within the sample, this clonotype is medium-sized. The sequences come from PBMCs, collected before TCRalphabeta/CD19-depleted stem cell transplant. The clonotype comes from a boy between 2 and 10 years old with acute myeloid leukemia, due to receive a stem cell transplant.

The CDR3 DNA reads TGTGCCACCCTAGGGGTGCAAGAGACCCAGTACTTC. Its translation: CATLGVQETQYF. This chain uses TRBV15 with TRBJ2-5; the D gene is possibly TRBD1 (5 bases). The CDR3 spans 12 residues. The germline V gene has CDR1 LNHNV and CDR2 YYDKDF (reference sequence). Trimming cost V 8 bases and J 2 bases, with 9 bases left between them.